This T cell receptor (beta chain) was recorded in a study of T cell responses to AZD1222 COVID-19 vaccine. Worth noting for this clone: Its matching antigen is unknown.

The study, taken as a whole, reports: Nearly half of unique spike-specific TCRs reportedly avoided B.1.351 and B.1.1.7 mutated regions.

Germline V gives CDR1 SGDLS, CDR2 YYNGEE. The CDR3 runs 15 residues. V shed 3 bases and J shed 3 bases, with 15 bases lying between them. The assay was immunoSEQ multiplex PCR, and TCRdb's table has in-frame clones only and misses some. This table has 70,000 to 95,000 clones, under 90% appearing once. This chain connects TRBV9 to TRBJ1-1; no definite D call. The source material was peripheral blood, sampled on day 0 of MenACWY control vaccination. The origin of this receptor is an adult in good health. CDR3 residues: CASSAPQGGDTEAFF. The CDR3 DNA follows: TGTGCCAGCAGCGCCCCCCAAGGTGGGGACACTGAAGCTTTCTTT.